A selection of T cell receptor beta chains follows, all from one sample in a study of blood T cell repertoires in COVID-19. This table comes from immunoSEQ multiplex PCR, and its TCRdb copy is limited to in-frame clones, with some not included. The sample lists some 150,000 clones, roughly 80% occurring once. The sequenced sample consisted of PBMCs or T cells enriched from blood (not recorded which). These TCRs come from a man over 45 who had recovered from COVID-19. Each CDR3 is given with its conserved first and last residue. A D gene is named only where the DNA matches it firmly. Rows may omit the clone size; those that give it use once, few, many or a size class.

J gene: TRBJ2-7
D gene: -
V gene: TRBV7-8
clone size: few
CDR3 DNA: TGTGCCAGCAGCTGGGGCCCCCCTGGATCCTCCTACGAGCAGTACTTC
CDR3 protein: CASSWGPPGSSYEQYF

J gene: TRBJ1-4
D gene: -
V gene: TRBV20-1
clone size: many
CDR3 DNA: TGCAGTGCTAGTCCCCCTCCTCTCAATGAAAAACTGTTTTTT
CDR3 protein: CSASPPPLNEKLFF

J gene: TRBJ2-1
D gene: -
V gene: TRBV24-1
clone size: -
CDR3 DNA: TGTGCCACCAGTGATTTCCGGAAGGCCAAGACTTCGGTCAATGAGCAGTTCTTC
CDR3 protein: CATSDFRKAKTSVNEQFF

J gene: TRBJ2-7
D gene: -
V gene: TRBV29-1
clone size: -
CDR3 DNA: TGCAGCTTCCAGACCGGGACAAGCTACGAGCAGTACTTC
CDR3 protein: CSFQTGTSYEQYF

J gene: TRBJ2-5
D gene: TRBD2
V gene: TRBV4-3
clone size: -
CDR3 DNA: TGCGCCAGCAGCCAAGATCAAGCGGGGGGTGTGGAGACCCAGTACTTC
CDR3 protein: CASSQDQAGGVETQYF

J gene: TRBJ1-2
D gene: -
V gene: TRBV3-1/TRBV3-2
clone size: -
CDR3 DNA: TGTGCCAGAATAGGGGGTCCTTCTAACTATGGCTACACCTTC
CDR3 protein: CARIGGPSNYGYTF

J gene: TRBJ2-2
D gene: -
V gene: TRBV7-2
clone size: -
CDR3 DNA: TGTGCCAGCAGCTCCAGACTCGCCGAGATTTCCGGGGAGCTGTTTTTT
CDR3 protein: CASSSRLAEISGELFF

J gene: TRBJ1-6
D gene: -
V gene: TRBV14
clone size: -
CDR3 DNA: TGTGCCAGCAGCCAAGATTGGGGGGGGATTTCACCCCTCCACTTT
CDR3 protein: CASSQDWGGISPLHF

J gene: TRBJ1-1
D gene: TRBD1
V gene: TRBV9
clone size: -
CDR3 DNA: TGTGCCAGCAGCGTAGAGGGACAGGGTCGGACTGAAGCTTTCTTT
CDR3 protein: CASSVEGQGRTEAFF

J gene: TRBJ1-4
D gene: -
V gene: TRBV5-1
clone size: -
CDR3 DNA: TGCGCCAGCAGCTTGGTTGGGAGAATTAATGAAAAACTGTTTTTT
CDR3 protein: CASSLVGRINEKLFF

J gene: TRBJ2-1
D gene: -
V gene: TRBV6-5
clone size: -
CDR3 DNA: TGTGCCAGCAGTTATGACAGCTCCTACAATGAGCAGTTCTTC
CDR3 protein: CASSYDSSYNEQFF

J gene: TRBJ1-2
D gene: -
V gene: TRBV9
clone size: -
CDR3 DNA: TGTGCCAGCAGCGTAGCTCTCCAGGGCGGAGGCTACACCTTC
CDR3 protein: CASSVALQGGGYTF

J gene: TRBJ2-1
D gene: -
V gene: TRBV9
clone size: -
CDR3 DNA: TGTGCCAGCAGCGTAGTTGTGGGGCTTTACAATGAGCAGTTCTTC
CDR3 protein: CASSVVVGLYNEQFF

J gene: TRBJ1-2
D gene: -
V gene: TRBV28
clone size: -
CDR3 DNA: TGTGCCAGCAGTTCGCAGTTTGACTATGGCTACACCTTC
CDR3 protein: CASSSQFDYGYTF

J gene: TRBJ2-7
D gene: -
V gene: TRBV6-2/TRBV6-3
clone size: -
CDR3 DNA: TGTGCCAGCAGTTACTCGAGAAGTGGACAGACCTACGAGCAGTACTTC
CDR3 protein: CASSYSRSGQTYEQYF

J gene: TRBJ1-1
D gene: TRBD1
V gene: TRBV19
clone size: -
CDR3 DNA: TGTGCCAGCTGGGGGACAGGGGGCAGTGGAACTGAAGCTTTCTTT
CDR3 protein: CASWGTGGSGTEAFF

J gene: TRBJ1-5
D gene: -
V gene: TRBV7-9
clone size: -
CDR3 DNA: TGTGCCAGCAGCTTAGTATCCCACGGAGACCTCAAGCATTTT
CDR3 protein: CASSLVSHGDLKHF

J gene: TRBJ1-1
D gene: -
V gene: TRBV29-1
clone size: -
CDR3 DNA: TGCAGCGTTGCAGGGTTCGCTGAAGCTTTCTTT
CDR3 protein: CSVAGFAEAFF

J gene: TRBJ1-2
D gene: -
V gene: TRBV6-5
clone size: -
CDR3 DNA: TGTGCCAGCAGTTGGGGAGGGGCTGATGGCTACACCTTC
CDR3 protein: CASSWGGADGYTF

J gene: TRBJ1-1
D gene: TRBD1
V gene: TRBV3-1/TRBV3-2
clone size: few
CDR3 DNA: TGTGCCAGCAGCCCCCGACAGGGTTTGGGGACGGGCACTGAAGCTTTCTTT
CDR3 protein: CASSPRQGLGTGTEAFF

J gene: TRBJ2-7
D gene: -
V gene: TRBV6-2/TRBV6-3
clone size: -
CDR3 DNA: TGTGCCAGCAGCTCCGGGAACTCCTACGAGCAGTACTTC
CDR3 protein: CASSSGNSYEQYF

J gene: TRBJ1-1
D gene: -
V gene: TRBV29-1
clone size: -
CDR3 DNA: TGCAGCGTTTGTAATTGGAACACTGAAGCTTTCTTT
CDR3 protein: CSVCNWNTEAFF

J gene: TRBJ1-2
D gene: -
V gene: TRBV6-5
clone size: -
CDR3 DNA: TGTGCCAGCAGTTACTCACAGGGAATCCATGGCTACACCTTC
CDR3 protein: CASSYSQGIHGYTF

J gene: TRBJ2-6
D gene: TRBD2
V gene: TRBV27
clone size: -
CDR3 DNA: TGTGCCAGCAGAATTGGGGGGGGCTCTGGGGCCAACGTCCTGACTTTC
CDR3 protein: CASRIGGGSGANVLTF

J gene: TRBJ2-7
D gene: TRBD1
V gene: TRBV28
clone size: -
CDR3 DNA: TGTGCCAGCAGACGACCCAGTATCGGACAGGACCCCTACGAGCAGTACTTC
CDR3 protein: CASRRPSIGQDPYEQYF

J gene: TRBJ1-3
D gene: -
V gene: TRBV5-1
clone size: -
CDR3 DNA: TGCGCCAGCAGCCCGACAGACTCTGGAAACACCATATATTTT
CDR3 protein: CASSPTDSGNTIYF

J gene: TRBJ2-7
D gene: TRBD2
V gene: TRBV7-9
clone size: -
CDR3 DNA: TGTGCCAGCAGTGATCCCGGGACTAGGTTCCAGTACGAGCAGTACTTC
CDR3 protein: CASSDPGTRFQYEQYF

J gene: TRBJ2-5
D gene: -
V gene: TRBV7-2
clone size: few
CDR3 DNA: TGTGCCAGCAGCTTGTCGCAGTTTCAAGAGACCCAGTACTTC
CDR3 protein: CASSLSQFQETQYF

J gene: TRBJ1-2
D gene: TRBD1
V gene: TRBV30
clone size: -
CDR3 DNA: TGTGCCTGGAGTCCCAGGGGGAGATATGGCTACACCTTC
CDR3 protein: CAWSPRGRYGYTF

J gene: TRBJ1-1
D gene: -
V gene: TRBV4-3
clone size: -
CDR3 DNA: TGCGCCAGCAGCCACGAACTAGGATCGACTGGGCTAAGGTCTGAAGCTTTCTTT
CDR3 protein: CASSHELGSTGLRSEAFF

J gene: TRBJ1-1
D gene: -
V gene: TRBV12-3/TRBV12-4
clone size: -
CDR3 DNA: TGTGCCAGCACCGGCAGGTTTGACACTGAAGCTTTCTTT
CDR3 protein: CASTGRFDTEAFF

J gene: TRBJ2-2
D gene: TRBD1
V gene: TRBV27
clone size: -
CDR3 DNA: TGTGCCAGCACCAACTCGGGACAGGGATCAAACACCGGGGAGCTGTTTTTT
CDR3 protein: CASTNSGQGSNTGELFF

J gene: TRBJ1-6
D gene: -
V gene: TRBV19
clone size: -
CDR3 DNA: TGTGCCAGTAGAATTAACAGGGACTCACCCCTCCACTTT
CDR3 protein: CASRINRDSPLHF

J gene: TRBJ2-7
D gene: -
V gene: TRBV12-3/TRBV12-4
clone size: -
CDR3 DNA: TGTGCCAGCAGCCCGGGTCCCTACGAGCAGTACTTC
CDR3 protein: CASSPGPYEQYF

J gene: TRBJ2-1
D gene: TRBD1
V gene: TRBV5-5
clone size: -
CDR3 DNA: TGTGCCAGCAGTTATAGACAGGGGACCTACAATGAGCAGTTCTTC
CDR3 protein: CASSYRQGTYNEQFF

J gene: TRBJ2-1
D gene: TRBD1
V gene: TRBV7-9
clone size: -
CDR3 DNA: TGTGCCAGCAGCAAAGGGGGCACCTACAATGAGCAGTTCTTC
CDR3 protein: CASSKGGTYNEQFF

J gene: TRBJ2-2
D gene: -
V gene: TRBV24-1
clone size: -
CDR3 DNA: TGTGCCACCTCGAGGACCGGGGAGCTGTTTTTT
CDR3 protein: CATSRTGELFF

J gene: TRBJ1-1
D gene: -
V gene: TRBV13
clone size: -
CDR3 DNA: TGTGCCAGCAGCTTGGGGGGGACACCCGAAGCTTTCTTT
CDR3 protein: CASSLGGTPEAFF

J gene: TRBJ2-7
D gene: TRBD2
V gene: TRBV5-6
clone size: few
CDR3 DNA: TGTGCCAGCAGCTTGGGACGACTAGCGGATTACGAGCAGTACTTC
CDR3 protein: CASSLGRLADYEQYF

J gene: TRBJ1-2
D gene: TRBD1
V gene: TRBV9
clone size: -
CDR3 DNA: TGTGCCAGCAGCGTAGTCGCAGGGGGCTATGGCTACACCTTC
CDR3 protein: CASSVVAGGYGYTF

J gene: TRBJ1-4
D gene: TRBD1
V gene: TRBV5-1
clone size: few
CDR3 DNA: TGCGCCAGCAGCTTGAGGACAGGGGCAACTAATGAAAAACTGTTTTTT
CDR3 protein: CASSLRTGATNEKLFF

J gene: TRBJ2-5
D gene: TRBD2
V gene: TRBV11-2
clone size: -
CDR3 DNA: TGTGCCAGCAGCTTTCTAGCGGGGGGGCGTCAGACCCAGTACTTC
CDR3 protein: CASSFLAGGRQTQYF

J gene: TRBJ1-6
D gene: TRBD1
V gene: TRBV5-1
clone size: -
CDR3 DNA: TGCGCCAGCAGCCTGGGACAGCAAAATAATTCACCCCTCCACTTT
CDR3 protein: CASSLGQQNNSPLHF

J gene: TRBJ1-2
D gene: TRBD1
V gene: TRBV3-1/TRBV3-2
clone size: -
CDR3 DNA: TGTGCCAGCAGCCAATGGGACAGAAAAAACCACTATGGCTACACCTTC
CDR3 protein: CASSQWDRKNHYGYTF

J gene: TRBJ2-6
D gene: TRBD1
V gene: TRBV7-3
clone size: -
CDR3 DNA: TGTGCCAGCAGCTTGGGACAGAACTCTGGGGCCAACGTCCTGACTTTC
CDR3 protein: CASSLGQNSGANVLTF

J gene: TRBJ2-1
D gene: TRBD2
V gene: TRBV7-2
clone size: -
CDR3 DNA: TGTGCCAGCAGCTTATTTGGACTAGCGGGGGCTAGTGAGCAGTTCTTC
CDR3 protein: CASSLFGLAGASEQFF

J gene: TRBJ2-1
D gene: -
V gene: TRBV28
clone size: once
CDR3 DNA: TGTGCCAGCATAGACACCTACAATGAGCAGTTCTTC
CDR3 protein: CASIDTYNEQFF

J gene: TRBJ1-1
D gene: TRBD1
V gene: TRBV11-2
clone size: once
CDR3 DNA: TGTGCCAGCAGAGACCGGGGACAGGGGGGAGTGAACACTGAAGCTTTCTTT
CDR3 protein: CASRDRGQGGVNTEAFF

J gene: TRBJ1-4
D gene: -
V gene: TRBV2
clone size: -
CDR3 DNA: TGTGCCAGCAGCCTGCGGGGTGGGAGGACTAATGAAAAACTGTTTTTT
CDR3 protein: CASSLRGGRTNEKLFF

J gene: TRBJ1-3
D gene: TRBD1
V gene: TRBV4-3
clone size: -
CDR3 DNA: TGCGCCAGCAGCCAAGCGGACAGGGGCCCCTCTGGAAACACCATATATTTT
CDR3 protein: CASSQADRGPSGNTIYF

J gene: TRBJ2-4
D gene: -
V gene: TRBV27
clone size: -
CDR3 DNA: TGTGCCAGCAGTTTACGAGACAGAGCCAAAAACATTCAGTACTTC
CDR3 protein: CASSLRDRAKNIQYF

J gene: TRBJ2-5
D gene: TRBD2
V gene: TRBV7-6
clone size: -
CDR3 DNA: TGTGCCAGCAGCCTCCTTGTAGCGGGGGGGTTCCAAGAGACCCAGTACTTC
CDR3 protein: CASSLLVAGGFQETQYF

J gene: TRBJ2-7
D gene: -
V gene: TRBV4-1
clone size: few
CDR3 DNA: TGCGCCAGCAGCCAAGAAAGTTCGCTCAGAACCTACGAGCAGTACTTC
CDR3 protein: CASSQESSLRTYEQYF

J gene: TRBJ2-5
D gene: TRBD1
V gene: TRBV2
clone size: -
CDR3 DNA: TGTGCCAGCAGTCCGGGACAGGGGGAGACCCAGTACTTC
CDR3 protein: CASSPGQGETQYF